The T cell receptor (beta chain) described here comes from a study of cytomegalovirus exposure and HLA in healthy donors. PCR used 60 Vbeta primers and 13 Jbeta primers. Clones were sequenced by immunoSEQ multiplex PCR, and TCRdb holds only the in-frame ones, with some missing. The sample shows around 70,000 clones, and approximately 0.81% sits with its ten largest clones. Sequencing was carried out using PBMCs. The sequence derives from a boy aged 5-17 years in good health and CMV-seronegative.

CDR3 region: CASSVGGLANYEQYF. CDR3 bases: TGTGCCAGCAGCGTAGGCGGACTAGCGAACTACGAGCAGTACTTC. The V and J genes are TRBV9 and TRBJ2-7, with 9 nucleotides matching TRBD2. The CDR3 loop spans 15 amino acids. The ends lost 0 bases at V and 3 bases at J; junction bases unmatched: 4. CDR1 is SGDLS, CDR2 YYNGEE, per germline.